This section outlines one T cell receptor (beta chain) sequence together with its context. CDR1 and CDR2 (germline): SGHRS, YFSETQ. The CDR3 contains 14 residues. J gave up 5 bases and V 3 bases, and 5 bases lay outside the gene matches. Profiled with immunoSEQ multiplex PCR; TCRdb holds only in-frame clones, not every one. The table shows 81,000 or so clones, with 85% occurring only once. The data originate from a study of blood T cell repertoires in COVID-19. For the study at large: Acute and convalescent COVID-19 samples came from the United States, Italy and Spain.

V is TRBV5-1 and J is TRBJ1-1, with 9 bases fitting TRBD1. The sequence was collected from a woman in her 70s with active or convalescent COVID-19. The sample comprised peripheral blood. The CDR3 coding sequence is TGCGCCAGCAGCTGGGGACAGGGTAGAACTGAAGCTTTCTTT. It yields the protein CASSWGQGRTEAFF.